A single sample gave rise to the 11 T cell receptor beta chains below, sequenced in a study of siplizumab effects on memory and regulatory T cells. The table came from immunoSEQ multiplex PCR; TCRdb's copy has only in-frame clones and leaves some out. Among about 52,000 clones, about 97% were seen once, and the ten largest hold around 0.64%. The sample consisted of naive CD4+ T cells sorted from blood. These receptors all stem from a human donor in good health.

J is TRBJ2-4 and V is TRBV10-3; D gene uncertain. This CDR3 has 12 amino acids. CDR1 is ENHRY, CDR2 SYGVKD, per germline. Trimming removed 3 bases from V and 9 bases from J, with 9 bases in between. The CDR3 DNA reads as TGTGCCATCAGTGAAATTGCAGGCATTCAGTACTTC. Its protein product is CAISEIAGIQYF.

This sequence joins TRBV19 and TRBJ1-2, with a tentative D call TRBD1 (6 bases). Germline V gives CDR1 LNHDA, CDR2 SQIVND (reference sequence). This CDR3 comprises 15 residues. Trimming pared 0 bases from V and 4 bases from J, leaving 12 bases between. For the CDR3, the DNA is TGTGCCAGTAGTATAGATTCTTCAGGGGTCTATGGCTACACCTTC. It encodes CASSIDSSGVYGYTF.

The chain is built from TRBV29-1 and TRBJ2-6, with D possibly being TRBD2 (5 bases). CDR1 and CDR2 (germline): SQVTM, ANQGSEA. CDR3 size: 14 residues. Between the trimmed V and J ends, which lost 6 bases and 0 bases, there was a span of 9 bases. CDR3 in amino acids: CSVTEDSGANVLTF. Written as DNA, the CDR3 is TGCAGCGTGACGGAGGACTCTGGGGCCAACGTCCTGACTTTC. Using reference TRBV29-1 and TRBJ2-6 for the parts outside the CDR3, the full variable domain is SAVISQKPSRDICQRGTSLTIQCQVDSQVTMMFWYRQQPGQSLTLIATANQGSEATYESGFVIDKFPISRPNLTFSTLTVSNMSPEDSSIYLCSVTEDSGANVLTFGAGSRLTVL.

The gene calls are TRBV7-8 and TRBJ2-1; D gene uncertain. Germline CDR1 SGHVS, CDR2 FQNEAQ. This CDR3 is 14 amino acids long. The V and J ends lost 2 bases and 5 bases respectively, with 10 bases between them. In DNA, the CDR3 is TGTGCCAGCAGCTTACCCCGACTCGACAATGAGCAGTTCTTC. It is translated as CASSLPRLDNEQFF.

The chain is built from TRBV15 and TRBJ2-2; no clear D gene. Germline V gene sequence: CDR1 LNHNV, CDR2 YYDKDF (reference sequence). CDR3 size: 14 residues. Trimming left V 5 bases short and J 4 bases short, with 11 bases between. The CDR3 reads CATSRKLGTGELFF. The CDR3 DNA is TGTGCCACCAGCCGAAAGCTGGGCACCGGGGAGCTGTTTTTT.

The V and J genes are TRBV6-6 and TRBJ1-5; D gene unclear. Trimming removed 10 bases at V and 0 bases at J, with 16 bases between. The CDR3 contains 15 residues. Germline V gene data show CDR1 as MNHNY and CDR2 as SVGAGI (reference sequence). As DNA, the CDR3 is TGTGCCACAAGCGTCACAATCGATAGCAATCAGCCCCAGCATTTT. Translating it yields CATSVTIDSNQPQHF.

The V call is TRBV19, the J call TRBJ1-1; tentative D call: TRBD1 (6 bases). Trimming removed 9 bases at V and 1 base at J, with 12 bases between. Germline assignment: CDR1 LNHDA and CDR2 SQIVND (reference sequence). The CDR3 extends over 13 amino acids. CDR3 in amino acids: CASLRGQNTEAFF. In DNA, the CDR3 is TGTGCCAGCCTTCGGGGACAGAACACTGAAGCTTTCTTT. The whole variable domain, filled in from reference TRBV19 and TRBJ1-1, reads DGGITQSPKYLFRKEGQNVTLSCEQNLNHDAMYWYRQDPGQGLRLIYYSQIVNDFQKGDIAEGYSVSREKKESFPLTVTSAQKNPTAFYLCASLRGQNTEAFFGQGTRLTVV.

The genes are TRBV10-3 and TRBJ2-5, with TRBD2 as a possible D gene (6 bases). Germline V gene sequence: CDR1 ENHRY, CDR2 SYGVKD. The V end was cut by 3 bases, the J end by 5 bases, with 16 bases between. The CDR3 runs 15 residues. The CDR3 loop is CAISEGSAGLETQYF. The CDR3 DNA reads TGTGCCATCAGTGAAGGCTCTGCGGGATTGGAGACCCAGTACTTC.

The chain links TRBV19 to TRBJ1-1; D gene uncertain. V lost 5 bases and J lost 2, with 12 bases in between. The germline CDR1 and CDR2 sequences are LNHDA and SQIVND (reference sequence). The CDR3 is made up of 14 amino acids. The CDR3 bases are TGTGCCAGTAGTGCCGGCACCCTAAACACTGAAGCTTTCTTT. It translates to CASSAGTLNTEAFF.

This chain uses TRBV5-1 with TRBJ1-1; TRBD1 agrees at 8 bases. The CDR3 extends over 14 amino acids. Trimming cost V 4 bases and J 1 base; bases outside gene matches: 3. Germline V gene data show CDR1 as SGHRS and CDR2 as YFSETQ. The CDR3 coding sequence is TGCGCCAGCAGCAGCGGGACAGGGAACACTGAAGCTTTCTTT. Its translation is CASSSGTGNTEAFF.

The chain has TRBV5-1 and TRBJ1-3; TRBD1 might be the D (5 bases). Germline loops: CDR1 SGHRS, CDR2 YFSETQ. The CDR3 is 15 amino acids. Trimming took off 4 bases at V and 1 base at J, with 12 bases between the two ends. CDR3 region: CASSRGDSSGNTIYF. Here the CDR3 DNA reads TGCGCCAGCAGCCGCGGTGACAGTTCTGGAAACACCATATATTTT. Full variable domain (missing parts from reference TRBV5-1 and TRBJ1-3): KAGVTQTPRYLIKTRGQQVTLSCSPISGHRSVSWYQQTPGQGLQFLFEYFSETQRNKGNFPGRFSGRQFSNSRSEMNVSTLELGDSALYLCASSRGDSSGNTIYFGEGSWLTVV.